This T cell receptor (beta chain) was obtained from a study of blood T cell repertoires in COVID-19. Overall study: Specimens from acute and convalescent COVID-19 originated in the United States, Italy and Spain. T cells, B-cell-depleted T cells, or PBMCs supplied cDNA or gDNA.

Here immunoSEQ multiplex PCR was the method, and the copy in TCRdb shows in-frame clones only, minus some. The top ten hold roughly an eighth of the sample, which has about 100,000 clones, more than 65% seen once. The clonotype originates from a woman in her seventies with acute or convalescent COVID-19. Sequencing was performed on peripheral blood.

The CDR3 protein is CASSLDFRTGSTDTQYF. Written as DNA, the CDR3 is TGTGCCAGCAGTTTAGATTTTCGGACAGGCAGCACAGATACGCAGTATTTT. The V gene is TRBV27, the J gene TRBJ2-3, with 7 bases identical to TRBD1. CDR1 and CDR2 (germline): MNHEY, SMNVEV (reference sequence). V lost 2 bases to trimming and J lost 0 bases; unmatched junction nucleotides: 8. The CDR3 sequence is 17 residues long.